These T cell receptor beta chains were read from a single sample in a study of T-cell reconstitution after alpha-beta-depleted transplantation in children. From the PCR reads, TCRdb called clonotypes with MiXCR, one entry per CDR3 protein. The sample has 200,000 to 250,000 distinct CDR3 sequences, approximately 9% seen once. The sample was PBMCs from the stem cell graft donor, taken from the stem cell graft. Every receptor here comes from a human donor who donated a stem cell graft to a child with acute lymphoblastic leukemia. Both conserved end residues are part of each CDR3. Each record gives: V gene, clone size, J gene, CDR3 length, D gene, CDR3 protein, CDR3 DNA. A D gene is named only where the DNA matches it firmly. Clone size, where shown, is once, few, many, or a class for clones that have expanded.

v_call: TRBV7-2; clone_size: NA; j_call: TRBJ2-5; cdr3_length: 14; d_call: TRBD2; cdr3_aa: CASSFAGGLETQYF; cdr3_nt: TGTGCCAGCAGCTTCGCGGGGGGGCTGGAGACCCAGTACTTC
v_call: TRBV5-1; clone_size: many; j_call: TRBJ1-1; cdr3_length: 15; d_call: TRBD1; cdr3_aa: CASSLEGQGNAEAFF; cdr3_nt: TGCGCCAGCAGCTTGGAGGGACAGGGCAACGCTGAAGCTTTCTTT
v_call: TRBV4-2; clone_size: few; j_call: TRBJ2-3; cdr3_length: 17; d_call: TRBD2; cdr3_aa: CASSQDPTSGGADTQYF; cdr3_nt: TGTGCCAGCAGCCAAGACCCAACTAGCGGGGGGGCAGATACGCAGTATTTT
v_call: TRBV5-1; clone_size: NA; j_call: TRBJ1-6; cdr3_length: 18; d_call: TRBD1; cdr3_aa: CASSFMGQGDVYNSPLHF; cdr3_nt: TGCGCCAGCAGCTTTATGGGACAGGGTGACGTGTATAATTCACCCCTCCACTTT
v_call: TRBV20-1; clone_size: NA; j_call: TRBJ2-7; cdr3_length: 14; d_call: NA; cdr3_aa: CSAPRQGGGYEQYF; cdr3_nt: TGCAGTGCTCCCAGACAGGGAGGGGGATACGAGCAGTACTTC
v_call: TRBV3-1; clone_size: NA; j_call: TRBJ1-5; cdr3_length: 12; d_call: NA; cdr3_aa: CASSRGEQPQHF; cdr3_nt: TGTGCCAGCAGCCGGGGAGAGCAGCCCCAGCATTTT
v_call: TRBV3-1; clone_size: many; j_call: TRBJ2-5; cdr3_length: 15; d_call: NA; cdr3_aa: CASSQETHHGETQYF; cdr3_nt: TGTGCCAGCAGCCAGGAGACTCATCACGGCGAGACCCAGTACTTC
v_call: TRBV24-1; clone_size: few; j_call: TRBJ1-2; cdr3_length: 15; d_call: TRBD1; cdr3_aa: CATSDTGTGAYGYTF; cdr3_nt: TGTGCCACCAGTGATACCGGGACAGGGGCCTATGGCTACACCTTC
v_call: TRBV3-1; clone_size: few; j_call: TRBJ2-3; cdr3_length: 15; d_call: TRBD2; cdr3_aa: CASSPSGGHTDTQYF; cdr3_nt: TGTGCCAGCAGCCCGAGCGGGGGACACACAGATACGCAGTATTTT
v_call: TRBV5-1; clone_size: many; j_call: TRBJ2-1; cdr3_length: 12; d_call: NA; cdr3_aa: CASQERGDEQFF; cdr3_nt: TGCGCCAGTCAGGAACGAGGCGATGAGCAGTTCTTC
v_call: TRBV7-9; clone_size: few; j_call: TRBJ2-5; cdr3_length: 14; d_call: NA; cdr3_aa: CASSPAANQETQYF; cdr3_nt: TGTGCCAGCAGCCCAGCGGCCAACCAAGAGACCCAGTACTTC
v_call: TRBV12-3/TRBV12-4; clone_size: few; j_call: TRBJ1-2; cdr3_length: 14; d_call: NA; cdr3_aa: CASSLRFWIYGYTF; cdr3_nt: TGTGCCAGCAGTTTACGGTTCTGGATCTATGGCTACACCTTC
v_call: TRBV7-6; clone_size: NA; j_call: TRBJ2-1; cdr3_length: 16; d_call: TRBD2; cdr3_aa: CASSPSTSGVLPEQFF; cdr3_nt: TGTGCCAGCAGCCCATCGACTAGCGGGGTGTTACCTGAGCAGTTCTTC
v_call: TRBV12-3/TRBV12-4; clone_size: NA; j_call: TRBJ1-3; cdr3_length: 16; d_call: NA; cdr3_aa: CASSLRGIVSGNTIYF; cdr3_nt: TGTGCCAGCAGTTTACGGGGTATCGTCTCTGGAAACACCATATATTTT
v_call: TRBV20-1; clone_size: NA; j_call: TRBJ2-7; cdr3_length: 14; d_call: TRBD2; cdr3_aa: CSAGRGGGSSEQYF; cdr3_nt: TGCAGTGCCGGACGGGGGGGCGGGAGTAGCGAGCAGTACTTC
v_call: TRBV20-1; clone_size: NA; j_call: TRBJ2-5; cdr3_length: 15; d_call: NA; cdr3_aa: CSATALMVPKETQYF; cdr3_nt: TGCAGTGCTACCGCTTTGATGGTACCAAAAGAGACCCAGTACTTC
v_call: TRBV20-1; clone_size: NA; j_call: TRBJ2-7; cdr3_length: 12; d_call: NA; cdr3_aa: CSALRQADEQYF; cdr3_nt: TGCAGTGCCTTAAGACAGGCTGACGAGCAGTACTTC
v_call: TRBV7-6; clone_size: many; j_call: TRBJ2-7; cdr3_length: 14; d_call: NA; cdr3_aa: CASSLVSGSYEQYF; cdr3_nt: TGTGCCAGCAGCTTAGTTAGTGGCTCCTACGAGCAGTACTTC
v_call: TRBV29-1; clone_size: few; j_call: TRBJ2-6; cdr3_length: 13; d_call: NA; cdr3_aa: CSAGDTGANVLTF; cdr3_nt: TGCAGCGCCGGGGACACCGGGGCCAACGTCCTGACTTTC
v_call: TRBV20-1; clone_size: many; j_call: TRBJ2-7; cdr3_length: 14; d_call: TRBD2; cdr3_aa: CSARDGGVPYEQYF; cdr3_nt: TGCAGTGCTAGAGATGGGGGGGTACCCTACGAGCAGTACTTC
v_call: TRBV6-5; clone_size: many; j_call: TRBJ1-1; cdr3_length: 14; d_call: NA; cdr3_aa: CASIPRGKGTEAFF; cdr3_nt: TGTGCCAGCATCCCTCGGGGTAAGGGCACTGAAGCTTTCTTT
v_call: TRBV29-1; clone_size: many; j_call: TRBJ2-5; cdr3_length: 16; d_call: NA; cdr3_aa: CSVEEFWAGLGLTQYF; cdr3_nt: TGCAGCGTTGAAGAATTCTGGGCAGGCTTGGGTTTGACCCAGTACTTC
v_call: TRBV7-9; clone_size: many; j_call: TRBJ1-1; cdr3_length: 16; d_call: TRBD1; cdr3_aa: CASSEYADRGLTEAFF; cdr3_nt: TGTGCCAGCAGCGAATACGCGGACAGGGGGCTTACTGAAGCTTTCTTT
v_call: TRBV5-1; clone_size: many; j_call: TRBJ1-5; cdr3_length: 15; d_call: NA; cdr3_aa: CASSLGAGNNQPQHF; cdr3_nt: TGCGCCAGCAGCTTGGGGGCAGGGAACAATCAGCCCCAGCATTTT
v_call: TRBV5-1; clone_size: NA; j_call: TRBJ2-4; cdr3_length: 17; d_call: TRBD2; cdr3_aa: CASSLELAGVAKNIQYF; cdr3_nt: TGCGCCAGCAGCTTGGAACTAGCGGGGGTAGCCAAAAACATTCAGTACTTC
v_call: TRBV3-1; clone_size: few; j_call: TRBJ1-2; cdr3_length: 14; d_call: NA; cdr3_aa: CASSQERINYGYTF; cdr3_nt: TGTGCCAGCAGCCAAGAGCGGATCAACTATGGCTACACCTTC
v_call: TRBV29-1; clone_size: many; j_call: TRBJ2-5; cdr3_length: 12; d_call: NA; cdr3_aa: CSVPREAATQYF; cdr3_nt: TGCAGCGTGCCCAGGGAGGCCGCAACCCAGTACTTC
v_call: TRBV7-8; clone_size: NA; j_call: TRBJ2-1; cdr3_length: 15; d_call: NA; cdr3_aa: CASSLYPTPYNEQFF; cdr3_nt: TGTGCCAGCAGCTTATACCCTACGCCCTACAATGAGCAGTTCTTC
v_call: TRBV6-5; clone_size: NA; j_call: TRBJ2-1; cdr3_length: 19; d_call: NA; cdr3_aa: CASSYAAMATGYLGNEQFF; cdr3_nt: TGTGCCAGCAGTTACGCAGCCATGGCTACAGGGTACTTGGGCAATGAGCAGTTCTTC
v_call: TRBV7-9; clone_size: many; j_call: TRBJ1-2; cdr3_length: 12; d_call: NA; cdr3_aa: CASSLNNYGYTF; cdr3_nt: TGTGCCAGCAGCTTGAATAACTATGGCTACACCTTC
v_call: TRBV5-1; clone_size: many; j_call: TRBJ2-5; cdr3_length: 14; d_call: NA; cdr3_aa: CASSFWGQQETQYF; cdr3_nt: TGCGCCAGCAGCTTTTGGGGGCAACAAGAGACCCAGTACTTC
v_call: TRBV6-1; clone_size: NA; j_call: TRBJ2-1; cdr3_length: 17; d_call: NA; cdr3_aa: CASSPILGSTSLNEQFF; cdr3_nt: TGTGCCAGCAGCCCGATCCTAGGAAGTACATCCCTCAATGAGCAGTTCTTC
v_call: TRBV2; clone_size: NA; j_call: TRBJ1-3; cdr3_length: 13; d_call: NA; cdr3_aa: CASSWAPGNTIYF; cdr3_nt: TGTGCCAGCAGTTGGGCCCCTGGAAACACCATATATTTT
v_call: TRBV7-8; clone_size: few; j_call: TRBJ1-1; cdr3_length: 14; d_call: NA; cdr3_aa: CASSLRVYGTEAFF; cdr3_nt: TGTGCCAGCAGCTTACGGGTCTACGGCACTGAAGCTTTCTTT
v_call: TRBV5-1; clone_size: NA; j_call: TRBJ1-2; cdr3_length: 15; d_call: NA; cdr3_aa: CASSTRPTGEYGYTF; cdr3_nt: TGCGCCAGCAGCACGAGGCCAACTGGGGAATATGGCTACACCTTC
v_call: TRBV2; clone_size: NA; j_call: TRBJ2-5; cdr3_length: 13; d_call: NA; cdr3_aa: CASSEALRRTQYF; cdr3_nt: TGTGCCAGCAGTGAGGCCCTTCGAAGGACCCAGTACTTC
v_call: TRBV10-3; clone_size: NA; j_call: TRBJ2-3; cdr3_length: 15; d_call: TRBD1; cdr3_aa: CAISGGQGGTDTQYF; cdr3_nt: TGTGCCATCAGTGGCGGGCAGGGGGGCACAGATACGCAGTATTTT
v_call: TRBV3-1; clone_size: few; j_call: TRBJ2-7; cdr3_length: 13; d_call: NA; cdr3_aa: CASSHLQNYEQYF; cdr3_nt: TGTGCCAGCAGCCATCTACAGAACTACGAGCAGTACTTC
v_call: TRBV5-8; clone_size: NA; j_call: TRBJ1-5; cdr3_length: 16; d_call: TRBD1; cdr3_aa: CASSATGDYSNQPQHF; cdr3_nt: TGTGCCAGCAGCGCGACAGGGGATTATAGCAATCAGCCCCAGCATTTT